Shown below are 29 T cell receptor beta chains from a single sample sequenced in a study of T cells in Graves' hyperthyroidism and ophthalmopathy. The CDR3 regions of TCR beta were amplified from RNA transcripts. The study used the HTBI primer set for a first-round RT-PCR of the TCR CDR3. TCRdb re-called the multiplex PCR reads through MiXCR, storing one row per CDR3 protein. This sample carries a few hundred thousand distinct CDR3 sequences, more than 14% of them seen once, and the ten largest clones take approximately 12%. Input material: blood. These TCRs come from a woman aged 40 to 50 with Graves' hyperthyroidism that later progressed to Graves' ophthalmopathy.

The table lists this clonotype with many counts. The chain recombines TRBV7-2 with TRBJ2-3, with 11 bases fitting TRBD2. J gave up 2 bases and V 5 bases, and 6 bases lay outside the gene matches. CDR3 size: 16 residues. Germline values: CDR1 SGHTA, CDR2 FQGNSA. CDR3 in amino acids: CASSRPLAGDTDTQYF. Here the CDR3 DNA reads TGTGCCAGCAGCCGCCCACTAGCGGGGGACACAGATACGCAGTATTTT.

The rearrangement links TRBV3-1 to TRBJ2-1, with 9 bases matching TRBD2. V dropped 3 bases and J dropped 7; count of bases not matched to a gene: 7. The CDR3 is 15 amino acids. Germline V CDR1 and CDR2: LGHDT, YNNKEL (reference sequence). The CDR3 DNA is TGTGCCAGCAGCCACAGCGGGAGGTTAAGTAATGAGCAGTTCTTC. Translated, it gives CASSHSGRLSNEQFF.

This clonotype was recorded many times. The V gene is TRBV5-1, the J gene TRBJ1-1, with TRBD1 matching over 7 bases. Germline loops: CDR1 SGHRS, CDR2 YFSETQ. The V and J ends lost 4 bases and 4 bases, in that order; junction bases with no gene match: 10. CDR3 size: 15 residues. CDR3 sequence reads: CASSETGLGGTEAFF. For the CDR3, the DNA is TGCGCCAGCAGCGAGACAGGGTTGGGTGGCACTGAAGCTTTCTTT.

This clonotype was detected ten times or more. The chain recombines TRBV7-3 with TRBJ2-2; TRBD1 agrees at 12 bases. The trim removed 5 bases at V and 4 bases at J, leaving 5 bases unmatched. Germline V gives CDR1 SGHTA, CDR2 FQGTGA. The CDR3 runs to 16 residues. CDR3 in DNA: TGTGCCAGCAGCCCCGGGACAGGGGGCATCACCGGGGAGCTGTTTTTT. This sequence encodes CASSPGTGGITGELFF.

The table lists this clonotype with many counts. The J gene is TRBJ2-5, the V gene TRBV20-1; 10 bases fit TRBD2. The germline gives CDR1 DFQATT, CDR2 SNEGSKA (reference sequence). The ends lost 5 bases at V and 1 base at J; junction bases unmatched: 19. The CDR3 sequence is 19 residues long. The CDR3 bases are TGCAGTGCTTTAGATGGGGGCCTAGCGGGGGCAGCTATCCAAGAGACCCAGTACTTC. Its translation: CSALDGGLAGAAIQETQYF.

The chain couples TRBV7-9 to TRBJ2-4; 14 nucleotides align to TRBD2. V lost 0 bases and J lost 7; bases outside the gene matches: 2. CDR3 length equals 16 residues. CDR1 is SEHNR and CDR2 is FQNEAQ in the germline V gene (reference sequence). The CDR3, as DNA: TGTGCCAGCAGCTTAGCCGGGACTAGCGGGAGTAACATTCAGTACTTC. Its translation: CASSLAGTSGSNIQYF.

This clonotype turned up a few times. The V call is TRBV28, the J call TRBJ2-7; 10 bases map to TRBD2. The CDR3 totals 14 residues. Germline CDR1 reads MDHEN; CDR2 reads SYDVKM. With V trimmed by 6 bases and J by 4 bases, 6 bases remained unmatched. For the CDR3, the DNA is TGTGCCAGCAGACTAGCGGGGCACATTTACGAGCAGTACTTC. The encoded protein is CASRLAGHIYEQYF.

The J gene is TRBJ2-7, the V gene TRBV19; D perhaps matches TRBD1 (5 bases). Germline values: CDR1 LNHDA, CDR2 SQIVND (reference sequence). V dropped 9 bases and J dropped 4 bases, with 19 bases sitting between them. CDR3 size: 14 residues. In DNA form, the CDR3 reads TGTGCCAGCTCGGCCAGGGCGGAAGGGTACGAGCAGTACTTC. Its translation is CASSARAEGYEQYF.

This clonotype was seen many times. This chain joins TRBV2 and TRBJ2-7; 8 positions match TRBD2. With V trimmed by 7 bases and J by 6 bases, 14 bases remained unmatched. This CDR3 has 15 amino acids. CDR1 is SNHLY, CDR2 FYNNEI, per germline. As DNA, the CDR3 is TGTGCCAGCACCCTGCGCGGGAGGTCTCGGGTCGAGCAGTACTTC. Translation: CASTLRGRSRVEQYF.

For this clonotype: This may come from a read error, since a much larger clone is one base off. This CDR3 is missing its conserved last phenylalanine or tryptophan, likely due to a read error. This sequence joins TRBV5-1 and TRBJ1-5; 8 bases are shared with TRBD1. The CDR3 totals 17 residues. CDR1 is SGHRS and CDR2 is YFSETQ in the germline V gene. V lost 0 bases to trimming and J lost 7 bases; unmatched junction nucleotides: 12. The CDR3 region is CASSLAPIGNRGQPQHL. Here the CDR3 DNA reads TGCGCCAGCAGCTTGGCCCCGATCGGCAACAGGGGGCAGCCCCAGCATTTG.

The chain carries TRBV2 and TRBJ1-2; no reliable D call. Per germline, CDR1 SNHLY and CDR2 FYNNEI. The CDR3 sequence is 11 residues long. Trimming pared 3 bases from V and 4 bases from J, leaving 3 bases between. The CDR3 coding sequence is TGTGCCAGCAGTGACCCCTATGGCTACACCTTC. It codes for CASSDPYGYTF. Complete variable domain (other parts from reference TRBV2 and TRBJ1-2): EPEVTQTPSHQVTQMGQEVILRCVPISNHLYFYWYRQILGQKVEFLVSFYNNEISEKSEIFDDQFSVERPDGSNFTLKIRSTKLEDSAMYFCASSDPYGYTFGSGTRLTVV.

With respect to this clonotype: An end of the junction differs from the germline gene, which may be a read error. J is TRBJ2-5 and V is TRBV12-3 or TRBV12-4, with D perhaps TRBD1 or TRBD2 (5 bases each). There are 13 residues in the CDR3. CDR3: CAGSPTTDSALYF. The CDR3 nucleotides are TGTGCCGGCAGTCCTACGACAGATAGCGCGTTGTACTTC.

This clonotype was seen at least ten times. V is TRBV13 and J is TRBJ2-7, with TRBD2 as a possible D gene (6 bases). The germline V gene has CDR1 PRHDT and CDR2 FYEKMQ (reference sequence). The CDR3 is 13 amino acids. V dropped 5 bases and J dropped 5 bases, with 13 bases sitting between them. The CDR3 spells CASSPPGAHEQYF. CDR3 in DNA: TGTGCCAGCAGCCCCCCGGGAGCTCACGAGCAGTACTTC.

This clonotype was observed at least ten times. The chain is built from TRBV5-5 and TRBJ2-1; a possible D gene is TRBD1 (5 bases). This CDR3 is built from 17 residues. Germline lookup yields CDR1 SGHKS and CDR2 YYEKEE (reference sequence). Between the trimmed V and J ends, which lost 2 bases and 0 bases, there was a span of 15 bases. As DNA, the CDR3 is TGTGCCAGCAGCTTTCGAATAGGGGCCAGCTCCTACAATGAGCAGTTCTTC. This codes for CASSFRIGASSYNEQFF.

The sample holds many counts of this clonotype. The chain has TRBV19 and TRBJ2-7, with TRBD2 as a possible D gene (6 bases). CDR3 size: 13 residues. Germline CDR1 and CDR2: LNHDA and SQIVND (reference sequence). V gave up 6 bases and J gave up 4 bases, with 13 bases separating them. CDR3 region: CASRWAEGYEQYF. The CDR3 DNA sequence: TGTGCCAGTAGGTGGGCGGAGGGGTACGAGCAGTACTTC.

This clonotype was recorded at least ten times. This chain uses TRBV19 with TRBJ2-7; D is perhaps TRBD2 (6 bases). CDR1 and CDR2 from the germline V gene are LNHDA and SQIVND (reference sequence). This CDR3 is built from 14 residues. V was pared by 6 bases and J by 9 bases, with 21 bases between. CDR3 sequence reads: CASSQGTPVEGQYF. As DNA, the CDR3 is TGTGCCAGTAGCCAAGGGACTCCCGTTGAGGGGCAGTACTTC. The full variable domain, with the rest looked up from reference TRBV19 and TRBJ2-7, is DGGITQSPKYLFRKEGQNVTLSCEQNLNHDAMYWYRQDPGQGLRLIYYSQIVNDFQKGDIAEGYSVSREKKESFPLTVTSAQKNPTAFYLCASSQGTPVEGQYFGPGTRLTVT.

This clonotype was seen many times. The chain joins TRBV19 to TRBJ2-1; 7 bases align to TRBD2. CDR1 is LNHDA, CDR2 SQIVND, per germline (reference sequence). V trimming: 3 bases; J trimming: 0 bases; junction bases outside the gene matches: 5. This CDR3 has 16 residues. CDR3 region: CASSMGGGSSYNEQFF. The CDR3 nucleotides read TGTGCCAGTAGTATGGGTGGCGGGAGCTCCTACAATGAGCAGTTCTTC. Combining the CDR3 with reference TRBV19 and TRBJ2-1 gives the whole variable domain DGGITQSPKYLFRKEGQNVTLSCEQNLNHDAMYWYRQDPGQGLRLIYYSQIVNDFQKGDIAEGYSVSREKKESFPLTVTSAQKNPTAFYLCASSMGGGSSYNEQFFGPGTRLTVL.

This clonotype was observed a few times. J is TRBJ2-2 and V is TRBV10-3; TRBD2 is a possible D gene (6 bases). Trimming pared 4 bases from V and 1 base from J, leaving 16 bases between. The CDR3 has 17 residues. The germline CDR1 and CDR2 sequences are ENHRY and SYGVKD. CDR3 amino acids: CAISASKGAGNTGELFF. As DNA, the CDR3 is TGTGCCATCAGTGCATCTAAGGGAGCGGGGAACACCGGGGAGCTGTTTTTT.

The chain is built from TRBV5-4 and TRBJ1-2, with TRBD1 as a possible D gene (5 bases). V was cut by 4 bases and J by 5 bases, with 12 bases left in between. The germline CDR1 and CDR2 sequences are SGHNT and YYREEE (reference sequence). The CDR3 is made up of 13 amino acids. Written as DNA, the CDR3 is TGTGCCAGCAGCCCCCGGGGGGGGTATGGCTACACCTTC. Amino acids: CASSPRGGYGYTF.

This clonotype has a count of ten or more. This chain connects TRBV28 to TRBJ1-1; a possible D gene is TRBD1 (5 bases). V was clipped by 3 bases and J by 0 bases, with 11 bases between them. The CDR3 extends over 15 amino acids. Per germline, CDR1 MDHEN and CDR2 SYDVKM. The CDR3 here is CASSLGGLVNTEAFF. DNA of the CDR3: TGTGCCAGCAGTTTGGGGGGACTTGTGAACACTGAAGCTTTCTTT.

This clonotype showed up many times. This chain's CDR3 is CASRAGPSTGELFF. The DNA of the CDR3 is TGTGCCAGCAGGGCAGGTCCGAGCACCGGGGAGCTGTTTTTT. J is TRBJ2-2 and V is TRBV6-1; D uncertain. The V end was cut by 6 bases, the J end by 4 bases, with 12 bases between. Germline loops: CDR1 MNHNS, CDR2 SASEGT. CDR3 length: 14 residues.

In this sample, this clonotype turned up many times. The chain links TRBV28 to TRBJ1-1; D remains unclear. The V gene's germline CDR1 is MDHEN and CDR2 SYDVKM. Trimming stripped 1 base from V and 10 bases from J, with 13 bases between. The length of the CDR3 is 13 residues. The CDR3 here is CASSLLHAPGAFF. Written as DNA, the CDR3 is TGTGCCAGCAGTTTATTGCATGCGCCTGGAGCTTTCTTT.

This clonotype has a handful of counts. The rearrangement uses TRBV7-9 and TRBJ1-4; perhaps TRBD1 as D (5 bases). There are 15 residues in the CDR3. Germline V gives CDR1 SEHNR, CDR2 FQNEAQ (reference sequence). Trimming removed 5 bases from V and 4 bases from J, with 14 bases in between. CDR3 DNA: TGTGCCAGCAGCCCACCCCCAGGGAGTAATGAAAAACTGTTTTTT. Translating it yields CASSPPPGSNEKLFF.

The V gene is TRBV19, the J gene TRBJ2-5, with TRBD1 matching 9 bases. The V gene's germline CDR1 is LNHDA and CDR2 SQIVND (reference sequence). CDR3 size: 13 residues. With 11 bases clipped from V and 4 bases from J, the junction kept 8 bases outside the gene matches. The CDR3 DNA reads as TGTGCCTGCTCGGGACAGGGCTTAGAGACCCAGTACTTC. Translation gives CACSGQGLETQYF.

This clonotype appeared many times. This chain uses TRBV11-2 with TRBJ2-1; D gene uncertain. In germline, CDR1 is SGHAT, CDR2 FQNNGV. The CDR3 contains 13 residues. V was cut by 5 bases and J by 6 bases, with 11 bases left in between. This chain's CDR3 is CASSPRFTNEQFF. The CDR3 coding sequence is TGTGCCAGCAGCCCCCGATTTACCAATGAGCAGTTCTTC.

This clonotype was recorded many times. CDR3 in DNA: TGTGCCATCAGTGGGATGGACACAGATACGCAGTATTTT. The encoded protein is CAISGMDTDTQYF. The chain is built from TRBV10-3 and TRBJ2-3; D gene ambiguous. The CDR3 spans 13 residues. From germline, CDR1 is ENHRY and CDR2 SYGVKD. V lost 4 bases, J lost 2 bases, and 7 bases lay in between.

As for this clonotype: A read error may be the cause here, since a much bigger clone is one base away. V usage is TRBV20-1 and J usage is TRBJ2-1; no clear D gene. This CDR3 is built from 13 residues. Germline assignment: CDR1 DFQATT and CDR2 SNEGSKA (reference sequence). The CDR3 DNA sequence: TGCAGTGCTAGAGTCAGGACCAACAATGAGCAGGTCTTC. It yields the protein CSARVRTNNEQVF.

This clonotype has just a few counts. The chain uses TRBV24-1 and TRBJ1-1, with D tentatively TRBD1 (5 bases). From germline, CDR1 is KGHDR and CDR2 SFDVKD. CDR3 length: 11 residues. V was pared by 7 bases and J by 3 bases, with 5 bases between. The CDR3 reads CATRGDTEAFF. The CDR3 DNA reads TGTGCCACCAGGGGGGACACTGAAGCTTTCTTT.

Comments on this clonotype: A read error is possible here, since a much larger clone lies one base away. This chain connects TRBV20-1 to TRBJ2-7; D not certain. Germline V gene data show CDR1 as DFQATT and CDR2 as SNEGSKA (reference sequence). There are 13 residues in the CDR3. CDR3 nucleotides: TGCAGTGCTCAGACTCATAGCTCCTACGAGCACTACTTC. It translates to CSAQTHSSYEHYF.